This is a list of T cell receptor beta chains from one sample in a study of T cells in narcolepsy. Generated by immunoSEQ multiplex PCR, the TCRdb table keeps only in-frame clones and is missing some. The sample carries around 18,000 clones, more than 75% recorded once. The sample consisted of memory (CD45RA-) CD4+ T cells from blood. The receptor set was obtained from a human donor in good health. CDR3s include the opening cysteine and the closing phenylalanine or tryptophan. D genes are given only for firm matches. Expanded clones get a size class; other rows say once, few or many, or leave the size out.

D gene: NA
clone size: NA
V gene: TRBV21-1
J gene: TRBJ2-3
CDR3 protein: CASSPPGAVGRDTQYF
CDR3 DNA: TGTGCCAGCAGCCCACCAGGGGCCGTTGGGAGGGATACGCAGTATTTT

D gene: TRBD1
clone size: once
V gene: TRBV7-2
J gene: TRBJ1-5
CDR3 protein: CASSLDAGGNQPQHF
CDR3 DNA: TGTGCCAGCAGCTTAGATGCAGGGGGAAATCAGCCCCAGCATTTT

D gene: NA
clone size: NA
V gene: TRBV18
J gene: TRBJ2-2
CDR3 protein: CASSPAGRQNTGELFF
CDR3 DNA: TGTGCCAGCTCACCTGCGGGACGTCAGAACACCGGGGAGCTGTTTTTT

D gene: NA
clone size: NA
V gene: TRBV9
J gene: TRBJ1-1
CDR3 protein: CASSVGSLGNTEAFF
CDR3 DNA: TGTGCCAGCAGCGTAGGGTCCCTTGGGAACACTGAAGCTTTCTTT

D gene: NA
clone size: NA
V gene: TRBV7-2
J gene: TRBJ2-3
CDR3 protein: CASSLNARASTDTQYF
CDR3 DNA: TGTGCCAGCAGCTTAAACGCCAGAGCTAGCACAGATACGCAGTATTTT

D gene: NA
clone size: NA
V gene: TRBV19
J gene: TRBJ2-7
CDR3 protein: CASRLRGRESYEQYF
CDR3 DNA: TGTGCCAGTAGATTGAGGGGAAGGGAGTCCTACGAGCAGTACTTC

D gene: NA
clone size: NA
V gene: TRBV2
J gene: TRBJ1-2
CDR3 protein: CASRGGWTAF
CDR3 DNA: TGTGCCAGCAGGGGCGGGTGGACAGCCTTC

D gene: NA
clone size: NA
V gene: TRBV13
J gene: TRBJ2-1
CDR3 protein: CASSSSGTGGHEQFF
CDR3 DNA: TGTGCCAGCAGCTCCTCCGGTACGGGGGGCCATGAGCAGTTCTTC

D gene: NA
clone size: NA
V gene: TRBV11-3
J gene: TRBJ2-2
CDR3 protein: CASSFSRGAGELFF
CDR3 DNA: TGTGCCAGCAGCTTTTCCAGGGGCGCCGGGGAGCTGTTTTTT

D gene: NA
clone size: once
V gene: TRBV11-2
J gene: TRBJ2-7
CDR3 protein: CASSQGRSGEQYF
CDR3 DNA: TGTGCCAGCAGCCAGGGGAGAAGCGGCGAGCAGTACTTC

D gene: TRBD2
clone size: NA
V gene: TRBV5-1
J gene: TRBJ2-7
CDR3 protein: CASSWGGGRADSYEQYF
CDR3 DNA: TGCGCCAGCAGCTGGGGCGGGGGACGAGCGGACTCCTACGAGCAGTACTTC

D gene: TRBD1
clone size: NA
V gene: TRBV11-3
J gene: TRBJ1-6
CDR3 protein: CASTKFGGQGNSPLHF
CDR3 DNA: TGTGCCAGCACCAAATTCGGAGGACAGGGTAATTCACCCCTCCACTTT

D gene: NA
clone size: NA
V gene: TRBV5-1
J gene: TRBJ1-4
CDR3 protein: CASSKPGTHEKLFF
CDR3 DNA: TGCGCTAGCAGCAAGCCCGGGACGCATGAAAAACTGTTTTTT

D gene: NA
clone size: NA
V gene: TRBV19
J gene: TRBJ2-5
CDR3 protein: CASSGIARGVFQKTQYF
CDR3 DNA: TGTGCCAGTAGTGGGATAGCCCGCGGGGTCTTCCAAAAGACCCAGTACTTC

D gene: NA
clone size: NA
V gene: TRBV28
J gene: TRBJ2-7
CDR3 protein: CASTSSEGGSYEQYF
CDR3 DNA: TGTGCCAGCACCTCTTCTGAGGGGGGCTCTTACGAGCAGTACTTC

D gene: NA
clone size: NA
V gene: TRBV5-6
J gene: TRBJ2-6
CDR3 protein: CASSLVASGANVLTF
CDR3 DNA: TGTGCCAGCAGCTTGGTCGCCTCTGGGGCCAACGTCCTGACTTTC

D gene: NA
clone size: NA
V gene: TRBV5-5
J gene: TRBJ2-7
CDR3 protein: CASSVQTQRYF
CDR3 DNA: TGTGCCAGCAGCGTCCAGACCCAGCGGTACTTC

D gene: TRBD1
clone size: NA
V gene: TRBV29-1
J gene: TRBJ2-7
CDR3 protein: CSVVGQGAGEQYF
CDR3 DNA: TGCAGCGTCGTTGGACAGGGGGCGGGCGAGCAGTACTTC

D gene: TRBD2
clone size: NA
V gene: TRBV10-3
J gene: TRBJ2-3
CDR3 protein: CAISAGGGATDTQYF
CDR3 DNA: TGTGCCATCAGTGCAGGCGGGGGGGCGACAGATACGCAGTATTTT

D gene: NA
clone size: NA
V gene: TRBV6-6
J gene: TRBJ1-1
CDR3 protein: CASKREGSTEAFF
CDR3 DNA: TGTGCCAGCAAGAGGGAGGGATCCACTGAAGCTTTCTTT

D gene: TRBD1
clone size: NA
V gene: TRBV10-3
J gene: TRBJ2-2
CDR3 protein: CAIRPGQGNTGELFF
CDR3 DNA: TGTGCCATCAGGCCGGGACAGGGGAACACCGGGGAGCTGTTTTTT

D gene: NA
clone size: few
V gene: TRBV19
J gene: TRBJ1-1
CDR3 protein: CASSGVGGNTEAFF
CDR3 DNA: TGTGCCAGTAGTGGCGTCGGTGGGAACACTGAAGCTTTCTTT

D gene: NA
clone size: once
V gene: TRBV19
J gene: TRBJ1-1
CDR3 protein: CASSIMREQAFF
CDR3 DNA: TGTGCCAGTAGTATTATGAGGGAGCAAGCTTTCTTT

D gene: TRBD1
clone size: NA
V gene: TRBV2
J gene: TRBJ1-3
CDR3 protein: CASRPPGGGNTIYF
CDR3 DNA: TGTGCCAGCAGACCCCCAGGGGGCGGAAACACCATATATTTT

D gene: NA
clone size: once
V gene: TRBV5-1
J gene: TRBJ1-3
CDR3 protein: CASSVGRDTIYF
CDR3 DNA: TGCGCCAGCAGCGTCGGTAGGGACACCATATATTTT

D gene: NA
clone size: NA
V gene: TRBV7-9
J gene: TRBJ2-7
CDR3 protein: CASSFIQRLYEQYF
CDR3 DNA: TGTGCCAGCAGTTTTATTCAAAGGCTCTACGAGCAGTACTTC

D gene: NA
clone size: once
V gene: TRBV11-2
J gene: TRBJ2-7
CDR3 protein: CASSPYGSVYEQYF
CDR3 DNA: TGTGCCAGCAGCCCCTACGGGAGTGTCTACGAGCAGTACTTC

D gene: TRBD1
clone size: NA
V gene: TRBV5-6
J gene: TRBJ2-7
CDR3 protein: CASSLHGQGSYEQYF
CDR3 DNA: TGTGCCAGCAGCTTGCACGGACAGGGATCCTACGAGCAGTACTTC

D gene: TRBD1
clone size: NA
V gene: TRBV7-6
J gene: TRBJ1-1
CDR3 protein: CASSDTGGRDTEAFF
CDR3 DNA: TGTGCCAGCAGCGATACAGGGGGCAGGGACACTGAAGCTTTCTTT

D gene: TRBD1
clone size: NA
V gene: TRBV2
J gene: TRBJ1-1
CDR3 protein: CASSRRGLTEAFF
CDR3 DNA: TGTGCCAGCAGTAGGAGGGGGCTCACTGAAGCTTTCTTT

D gene: TRBD1
clone size: NA
V gene: TRBV5-4
J gene: TRBJ1-1
CDR3 protein: CAGSLDRRMNTEAFF
CDR3 DNA: TGTGCCGGCAGCTTGGACAGGAGGATGAACACTGAAGCTTTCTTT

D gene: TRBD1
clone size: NA
V gene: TRBV6-1
J gene: TRBJ1-5
CDR3 protein: CASALDRGNQPQHF
CDR3 DNA: TGTGCCAGCGCTCTGGACAGGGGGAATCAGCCCCAGCATTTT

D gene: NA
clone size: NA
V gene: TRBV6-1
J gene: TRBJ1-6
CDR3 protein: CASSQQGSSPLHF
CDR3 DNA: TGTGCCAGCAGTCAACAGGGTAGTTCACCCCTCCACTTT

D gene: NA
clone size: once
V gene: TRBV5-8
J gene: TRBJ1-3
CDR3 protein: CASSLGQFSGNTIYF
CDR3 DNA: TGTGCCAGCAGCTTGGGACAGTTCTCTGGAAACACCATATATTTT

D gene: NA
clone size: once
V gene: TRBV5-6
J gene: TRBJ2-7
CDR3 protein: CASSPPGPYEQYF
CDR3 DNA: TGTGCCAGCAGCCCCCCCGGGCCCTACGAGCAGTACTTC

D gene: NA
clone size: NA
V gene: TRBV6-5
J gene: TRBJ1-1
CDR3 protein: CASRGLSNTEAFF
CDR3 DNA: TGTGCCAGCAGGGGCCTTTCGAACACTGAAGCTTTCTTT

D gene: NA
clone size: NA
V gene: TRBV18
J gene: TRBJ1-1
CDR3 protein: CASSPGAAEAFF
CDR3 DNA: TGTGCCAGCTCACCGGGAGCAGCTGAAGCTTTCTTT